This entry is about one T cell receptor (beta chain). Antigen specificity is unknown. MiXCR was run by TCRdb on the 5' RACE reads, yielding one entry per CDR3 protein. The table shows under 250,000 distinct CDR3 sequences, with around 6.8% occurring only once. The source of the sample is a study of identical twins. Whole-study findings and limits: Insertions were fewer in abundant cord blood beta clonotypes, whereas memory repertoires showed none of this pattern.

Donors were all healthy Caucasians. The CDR3 is 13 residues long. CDR1 LGHDT and CDR2 YNNKEL come from the germline V gene (reference sequence). V was trimmed by 4 bases and J by 7 bases, leaving 13 bases between them. The same sample was also studied in work on yellow fever vaccine responses in identical twins.

Sequenced sample: memory (CD45RO+) T cells sorted from blood. The receptor's source is a woman younger than 30 in good health. The chain recombines TRBV3-1 with TRBJ1-1; no reliable D call. CDR3 protein: CASSPNWGNEAFF. The DNA of the CDR3 is TGTGCCAGCAGCCCTAACTGGGGAAATGAAGCTTTCTTT. Full variable domain (remainder filled in from reference TRBV3-1 and TRBJ1-1): DTAVSQTPKYLVTQMGNDKSIKCEQNLGHDTMYWYKQDSKKFLKIMFSYNNKELIINETVPNRFSPKSPDKAHLNLHINSLELGDSAVYFCASSPNWGNEAFFGQGTRLTVV.